The clone carrying this T cell receptor (beta chain) has a single count. Its target is not known. The table came from immunoSEQ multiplex PCR; TCRdb's copy has only in-frame clones and leaves some out. The sample lists more than 90,000 clones, 60% to 85% seen once, with 4% to 5% in the top ten. This record comes from a study of PD-1 blockade in mismatch repair-deficient tumors. Across the study: Patients had approximately 12 mismatch repair-deficient cancer types and were previously treated and progressing.

All patients were mismatch repair deficient, assessed by either PCR or immunohistochemistry. A few pembrolizumab responders had their TCRs sequenced. Study results and caveats: Tumor-resident clones, often absent from pretreatment blood, expanded after pembrolizumab and then contracted.

Germline values: CDR1 SGHDN, CDR2 FVKESK. Trimming removed 3 bases from V and 10 bases from J, with 14 bases in between. This CDR3 contains 13 residues. The chain uses TRBV14 and TRBJ2-3; D remains ambiguous. The source was peripheral blood, collected just over 59 weeks after starting pembrolizumab. The TCR sequence derives from an adult with mismatch repair-deficient cancer. CDR3 bases: TGTGCCAGCAGCCAGACTCTTCACTGGGCGCAGTATTTT. Translating it yields CASSQTLHWAQYF.